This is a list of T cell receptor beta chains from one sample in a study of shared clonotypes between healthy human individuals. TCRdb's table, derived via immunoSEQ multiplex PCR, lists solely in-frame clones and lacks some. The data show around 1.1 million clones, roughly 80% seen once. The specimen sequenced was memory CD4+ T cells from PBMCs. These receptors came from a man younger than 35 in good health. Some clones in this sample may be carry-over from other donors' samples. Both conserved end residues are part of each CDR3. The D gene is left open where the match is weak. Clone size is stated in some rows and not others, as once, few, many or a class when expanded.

CDR3: CSVQGVNTEAFF
DNA: TGCAGCGTCCAAGGGGTGAACACTGAAGCTTTCTTT
size: few
J: TRBJ1-1
D: .
V: TRBV29-1

CDR3: CASTGQGNYYGYTF
DNA: TGTGCCAGCACGGGACAGGGGAATTACTATGGCTACACCTTC
size: .
J: TRBJ1-2
D: TRBD1
V: TRBV2

CDR3: CASSQKGLASYEQYF
DNA: TGCGCCAGCAGTCAAAAGGGACTGGCATCCTACGAGCAGTACTTC
size: .
J: TRBJ2-7
D: .
V: TRBV23-1

CDR3: CATSRGTGTGFVDYTF
DNA: TGTGCCACCAGCAGAGGTACCGGGACAGGGTTTGTCGACTACACCTTC
size: .
J: TRBJ1-2
D: TRBD1
V: TRBV15

CDR3: CASSSLQGGLFF
DNA: TGCGCCAGCAGCTCGTTACAGGGTGGACTGTTTTTT
size: .
J: TRBJ1-4
D: .
V: TRBV5-1

CDR3: CASIRTGDNYGYTF
DNA: TGTGCCAGCATTCGCACTGGGGACAACTATGGCTACACCTTC
size: .
J: TRBJ1-2
D: .
V: TRBV6-5

CDR3: CASSLGQGGQPQHF
DNA: TGTGCCAGCAGCTTAGGACAGGGTGGGCAGCCCCAGCATTTT
size: .
J: TRBJ1-5
D: TRBD1
V: TRBV5-5

CDR3: CASSVASSGRLGEQFF
DNA: TGTGCCAGCAGCGTAGCATCTAGCGGGAGGCTAGGGGAGCAGTTCTTC
size: .
J: TRBJ2-1
D: TRBD2
V: TRBV9

CDR3: CASSLAGVGVGNTIYF
DNA: TGTGCCAGCAGCTTAGCGGGGGTTGGGGTTGGGAACACCATATATTTT
size: .
J: TRBJ1-3
D: .
V: TRBV7-2

CDR3: CASGLPTSGMDEQYF
DNA: TGTGCTAGTGGACTTCCGACTAGCGGGATGGACGAGCAGTACTTC
size: .
J: TRBJ2-7
D: TRBD2
V: TRBV12-5

CDR3: CASSEYGTPTDTQYF
DNA: TGTGCCAGCAGTGAATATGGGACACCCACAGATACGCAGTATTTT
size: .
J: TRBJ2-3
D: .
V: TRBV25-1

CDR3: CATLGGAGREQYF
DNA: TGTGCCACCCTAGGGGGGGCCGGTCGCGAGCAGTACTTC
size: .
J: TRBJ2-7
D: .
V: TRBV27

CDR3: CASSTDRGRNEKLFF
DNA: TGCGCCAGCAGCACCGACAGGGGGCGAAATGAAAAACTGTTTTTT
size: .
J: TRBJ1-4
D: TRBD1
V: TRBV5-1

CDR3: CASSLAGVGDTQYF
DNA: TGTGCCAGCAGTCTGGCGGGAGTAGGCGATACGCAGTATTTT
size: .
J: TRBJ2-3
D: TRBD2
V: TRBV6-1